The 27 T cell receptor beta chains in this list originate from one sample, sequenced in a study of CD8 T cells in Susac syndrome. Random hexamers were used to reverse transcribe an amount of about 0.45 to 1 ug RNA. In TCRdb, the immunoSEQ multiplex PCR reads were re-called with MiXCR into one record per CDR3 protein. The table lists about 210,000 distinct CDR3 sequences, about 95% of them singletons. Sequenced sample: CD4+ T cells from PBMCs. The receptors were gathered from a human donor with multiple sclerosis.

CDR3 coding DNA: TGTGCCAGCAGCTCCCTGAAGTTAACTAGCGGGAGGGGGGGGAATGAGCAGTTCTTC. Amino acids: CASSSLKLTSGRGGNEQFF. The V gene is TRBV2, the J gene TRBJ2-1, with 13 bases lining up with TRBD2. There are 19 residues in the CDR3. J gave up 7 bases and V 6 bases, and 18 bases lay outside the gene matches. Germline assignment: CDR1 SNHLY and CDR2 FYNNEI.

The rearrangement links TRBV10-3 to TRBJ2-5; 13 bases map to TRBD2. The CDR3 totals 18 residues. Trimming took 6 bases from V and 0 from J; bases not matched to a gene: 10. Per germline, CDR1 ENHRY and CDR2 SYGVKD. CDR3 residues: CAISPGLAGEPYQETQYF. The CDR3 nucleotides read TGTGCCATCAGCCCAGGACTAGCGGGGGAGCCGTACCAAGAGACCCAGTACTTC.

The chain employs TRBV7-2 and TRBJ2-1, with D unresolved. Germline loops: CDR1 SGHTA, CDR2 FQGNSA. Trimming shortened V by 5 bases and J by 4 bases, and 12 bases separated the two germline ends. The CDR3 length is 14 residues. CDR3 region: CASSPPFTYNEQFF. CDR3 bases: TGTGCCAGCAGCCCACCATTCACTTACAATGAGCAGTTCTTC.

This sequence joins TRBV5-4 and TRBJ2-3, with a possible D match to TRBD2 (5 bases). The CDR3 runs 15 residues. CDR1 and CDR2 (germline): SGHNT, YYREEE (reference sequence). The ends were cut back, 1 base at V and 2 bases at J, with 11 bases in the middle. CDR3 sequence reads: CASSLMPGYTDTQYF. The CDR3 region has the DNA TGTGCCAGCAGCTTGATGCCGGGGTACACAGATACGCAGTATTTT.

The chain combines TRBV30 with TRBJ2-5; 8 bases align to TRBD1. Germline-derived CDR1 and CDR2 are GTSNPN and SVGIG (reference sequence). J lost 5 bases, V lost 2 bases, and 1 base had no gene match. The CDR3 spans 12 residues. The CDR3 protein is CAWSSGGETQYF. Here the CDR3 DNA reads TGTGCCTGGAGTTCAGGGGGCGAGACCCAGTACTTC.

This clonotype was found once. The chain is built from TRBV30 and TRBJ2-5, with TRBD1 matching over 7 bases. Germline loops: CDR1 GTSNPN, CDR2 SVGIG (reference sequence). The CDR3 is 14 residues long. V trimming: 2 bases; J trimming: 5 bases; junction bases outside the gene matches: 8. CDR3 in amino acids: CAWSPPTGHETQYF. For the CDR3, the DNA is TGTGCCTGGAGTCCACCGACAGGGCACGAGACCCAGTACTTC.

This sequence joins TRBV6-1 and TRBJ2-1; 8 bases align to TRBD2. The germline V gene encodes CDR1 MNHNS and CDR2 SASEGT. The CDR3 consists of 14 residues. The CDR3 reads CAHRLGGRTNEQFF. The CDR3 DNA follows: TGTGCTCACCGTTTGGGCGGGAGGACTAATGAGCAGTTCTTC.

The chain links TRBV5-4 to TRBJ2-6; 7 nucleotides line up with TRBD1. With V trimmed by 5 bases and J by 4 bases, 6 bases remained unmatched. The germline CDR1 and CDR2 sequences are SGHNT and YYREEE (reference sequence). This CDR3 is built from 15 residues. CDR3 DNA sequence: TGTGCCAGCAGTCAACAGGGGTCCGGGGCCAACGTCCTGACTTTC. This encodes CASSQQGSGANVLTF.

This clonotype is a singleton in its sample. The chain combines TRBV30 with TRBJ1-2; 7 bases map to TRBD1. The CDR3 is made up of 12 amino acids. V trimming: 4 bases; J trimming: 4 bases; junction bases outside the gene matches: 3. Germline V gives CDR1 GTSNPN, CDR2 SVGIG (reference sequence). CDR3 sequence reads: CAWTGGGYGYTF. In nucleotides, the CDR3 is TGTGCCTGGACAGGGGGGGGCTATGGCTACACCTTC.

The CDR3 here is CSVGDRGYGYTF. Written as DNA, the CDR3 is TGCAGCGTTGGGGACAGGGGCTATGGCTACACCTTC. The chain carries TRBV29-1 and TRBJ1-2, with 10 positions matching TRBD1. The CDR3 sequence is 12 residues long. Germline V gene lookup returns CDR1 SQVTM and CDR2 ANQGSEA. The junction had 0 bases not matched to a gene; V was cut back by 4 bases and J by 4 bases.

This clonotype was seen just once. V is TRBV29-1 and J is TRBJ2-1; possible D gene TRBD1, 5 bases. This CDR3 has 13 residues. V lost 2 bases and J 9 bases, leaving 14 bases between the germline ends. Germline CDR1 SQVTM, CDR2 ANQGSEA. This CDR3 reads CSVEPSRVGEQFF. CDR3 sequence (DNA): TGCAGCGTTGAACCCTCCAGGGTTGGTGAGCAGTTCTTC.

The gene calls are TRBV18 and TRBJ2-1; the match to TRBD2 covers 7 bases. From germline, CDR1 is KGHSH and CDR2 LQKENI. Germline trimming cut 4 bases from V and 1 base from J; bases unmatched to any gene: 4. CDR3 length: 15 residues. Written as DNA, the CDR3 is TGTGCCAGCTCACGAGCGGGGCGGTCCTACAATGAGCAGTTCTTC. Residues: CASSRAGRSYNEQFF.

CDR3 sequence (DNA): TGTGCCAGCAGCCAAGATTGGGGAGGGAACAACATTCAGTACTTC. Its protein product is CASSQDWGGNNIQYF. The V call is TRBV3-1, the J call TRBJ2-4; 7 bases fit TRBD2. CDR1 and CDR2 (germline): LGHDT, YNNKEL (reference sequence). The CDR3 has 15 residues. Unmatched junction bases numbered 6, after V lost 0 bases and J lost 7 bases.

V gene TRBV30 combines with J gene TRBJ2-3, with 7 nucleotides matching TRBD1. The CDR3 length is 14 residues. CDR1 and CDR2 from the germline V gene are GTSNPN and SVGIG (reference sequence). J lost 6 bases, V lost 0 bases, and 6 bases had no gene match. As DNA, the CDR3 is TGTGCCTGGAGTGTCCGAACAGGGGCCGATACGCAGTATTTT. Protein product: CAWSVRTGADTQYF.

V and J are TRBV6-5 and TRBJ2-3; D assignment may be TRBD1 or TRBD2 (5 bases each). V lost 2 bases and J lost 14, with 11 bases in between. The CDR3 totals 11 residues. In germline, CDR1 is MNHEY, CDR2 SVGAGI. CDR3 nucleotides: TGTGCCAGCAGTTACGGGACGGTCTCGTATTTT. Translation gives CASSYGTVSYF.

V and J are TRBV20-1 and TRBJ2-1; 9 bases fit TRBD2. Looked up from germline, CDR1 is DFQATT and CDR2 is SNEGSKA (reference sequence). This CDR3 has 16 amino acids. The V gene end was trimmed by 2 bases and the J gene end by 0 bases; junction bases not matched to a gene: 5. The CDR3 loop is CSARSELAGSYNEQFF. CDR3 nucleotide sequence: TGCAGTGCTAGATCCGAACTAGCGGGCTCCTACAATGAGCAGTTCTTC.

The chain links TRBV20-1 to TRBJ2-7; D possibly corresponds to TRBD1 (5 bases). The germline gives CDR1 DFQATT, CDR2 SNEGSKA (reference sequence). The V end was cut by 6 bases, the J end by 2 bases, with 17 bases between. The CDR3 has 14 residues. The CDR3 is CSASWWQGPYEQYF. DNA of the CDR3: TGCAGTGCAAGTTGGTGGCAGGGCCCCTACGAGCAGTACTTC.

The chain combines TRBV4-2 with TRBJ1-1; D not resolved. This CDR3 comprises 16 residues. Germline V CDR1 and CDR2: LGHNA, YNFKEQ. The V and J ends lost 6 bases and 0 bases respectively, with 17 bases between them. The CDR3 loop is CASSRPQSRMNTEAFF. CDR3 DNA: TGTGCCAGCAGTCGTCCGCAGAGCCGGATGAACACTGAAGCTTTCTTT.

This chain connects TRBV20-1 to TRBJ2-7; D remains ambiguous. V was shortened by 3 bases and J by 2 bases, with 17 bases between the two germline ends. Germline V gene lookup returns CDR1 DFQATT and CDR2 SNEGSKA (reference sequence). This CDR3 contains 15 residues. The CDR3 is CSASGRARSAYEQYF. DNA of the CDR3: TGCAGTGCTAGTGGACGGGCCCGCTCCGCCTACGAGCAGTACTTC.

The genes are TRBV20-1 and TRBJ2-3; D uncertain. V was clipped by 4 bases and J by 4 bases, with 18 bases between them. This CDR3 is 15 amino acids long. The V gene's germline CDR1 is DFQATT and CDR2 SNEGSKA (reference sequence). CDR3 sequence (DNA): TGCAGTGCTAAGGAATCTACCCCGGTGGCAGATACGCAGTATTTT. Translated: CSAKESTPVADTQYF.

The rearrangement joins TRBV30 to TRBJ1-1; D gene uncertain. CDR3 size: 15 residues. The germline gives CDR1 GTSNPN, CDR2 SVGIG (reference sequence). The V end lost 3 bases, the J end lost 0 bases, and 14 bases lay between the germline ends. The CDR3 protein is CAWSPGPGLNTEAFF. CDR3 sequence (DNA): TGTGCCTGGAGCCCCGGCCCAGGACTGAACACTGAAGCTTTCTTT.

CDR3 sequence: CASSPDGVKVRGYTF. The CDR3, as DNA: TGTGCCAGCAGCCCAGACGGGGTGAAGGTCCGGGGCTACACCTTC. This chain connects TRBV7-9 to TRBJ1-2; D call uncertain. CDR3 size: 15 residues. Per germline, CDR1 SEHNR and CDR2 FQNEAQ (reference sequence). With 5 bases removed from V and 8 bases from J, the gap between germline ends came to 21 bases.

This rearrangement joins TRBV5-1 to TRBJ1-2; weak D call: TRBD1 (5 bases). The CDR3 is 13 amino acids. The V and J ends lost 5 bases and 1 base respectively, with 9 bases between them. Germline V gene lookup returns CDR1 SGHRS and CDR2 YFSETQ. This CDR3 reads CASRVGGNYGYTF. The CDR3 DNA is TGCGCCAGCAGGGTCGGGGGTAACTATGGCTACACCTTC.

The chain combines TRBV5-1 with TRBJ2-7, with D perhaps TRBD1 or TRBD2 (5 bases each). The CDR3 has 12 residues. The V gene lost 1 base and the J gene lost 6 bases, with 8 bases spanning the gap. Germline lookup yields CDR1 SGHRS and CDR2 YFSETQ. The CDR3 loop reads CASSLMGREQYF. The CDR3 DNA reads TGCGCCAGCAGCTTGATGGGACGCGAGCAGTACTTC.

The J gene is TRBJ2-2, the V gene TRBV15, with 10 bases aligning to TRBD2. The CDR3 consists of 18 residues. V gave up 3 bases and J gave up 3 bases; unmatched junction bases: 10. Looked up from germline, CDR1 is LNHNV and CDR2 is YYDKDF (reference sequence). The CDR3 sequence: CATSRDLVLAGDTGELFF. CDR3 in DNA: TGTGCCACCAGCAGGGATTTGGTCCTAGCGGGAGACACCGGGGAGCTGTTTTTT. The entire variable domain, with the rest obtained from reference TRBV15 and TRBJ2-2, is as follows: DAMVIQNPRYQVTQFGKPVTLSCSQTLNHNVMYWYQQKSSQAPKLLFHYYDKDFNNEADTPDNFQSRRPNTSFCFLDIRSPGLGDTAMYLCATSRDLVLAGDTGELFFGEGSRLTVL.

Only one count was recorded for this clonotype. The CDR3 is CATSDARTTQETQYF. The CDR3 coding sequence is TGTGCCACCAGTGATGCTCGGACAACCCAAGAGACCCAGTACTTC. The rearrangement uses TRBV24-1 and TRBJ2-5; TRBD1 might be the D (5 bases). Germline V lookup: CDR1 KGHDR, CDR2 SFDVKD. The CDR3 runs to 15 residues. V was cut by 3 bases and J by 1 base, with 11 bases left in between.

This chain uses TRBV23-1 with TRBJ2-7, with D possibly TRBD2 on 5 matching bases. TRBV23-1 is marked as an open reading frame, function uncertain. This CDR3 is 13 amino acids long. V lost 11 bases, J lost 2 bases, and 16 bases lay in between. This CDR3 is CAGQDLSPYEQYF. Here the CDR3 DNA reads TGCGCCGGCCAGGACTTATCTCCCTACGAGCAGTACTTC.